Listed below are T cell receptor beta chains from one sample, sequenced in a study of blood T cell repertoires in COVID-19. Sequenced by immunoSEQ multiplex PCR; TCRdb stores in-frame clones only, minus some. The sample holds a few hundred thousand clones, roughly 80% seen once. Specimen: peripheral blood. The receptors here all came from a woman under 30 with acute or convalescent COVID-19. The CDR3 runs from the conserved cysteine through the conserved F or W. Fields, in order: clone size, V gene, D gene, J gene, CDR3 DNA, CDR3 protein. A D gene is named only where the DNA matches it firmly. Some rows have no size entry. The others give once, few or many, or a class for an expanded clone.

size: -
V: TRBV5-4
D: -
J: TRBJ2-7
DNA: TGTGCCAGCAGCTCTACCTACGAGCAGTACTTC
CDR3: CASSSTYEQYF

size: once
V: TRBV6-1
D: TRBD2
J: TRBJ2-1
DNA: TGTGCCAGCAGTGACCTGCTAGCGGGAGTGACCCAAATATACAATGAGCAGTTCTTC
CDR3: CASSDLLAGVTQIYNEQFF

size: few
V: TRBV24-1
D: -
J: TRBJ1-2
DNA: TGTGCCACCATCTCAACCCCAAATACTTCTAACTATGGCTACACCTTC
CDR3: CATISTPNTSNYGYTF

size: -
V: TRBV7-2
D: -
J: TRBJ1-4
DNA: TGTGCCAGCAGCTTAGGGACAGTTTTCGATAATGAAAAACTGTTTTTT
CDR3: CASSLGTVFDNEKLFF

size: -
V: TRBV28
D: TRBD1
J: TRBJ1-2
DNA: TGTGCCAGCAGTTCGGCCGGGACAGACTATGGCTACACCTTC
CDR3: CASSSAGTDYGYTF

size: -
V: TRBV29-1
D: -
J: TRBJ2-5
DNA: TGCAGCGGTGGACAGAGGGAAGAGACCCAGTACTTC
CDR3: CSGGQREETQYF

size: once
V: TRBV20-1
D: TRBD2
J: TRBJ2-5
DNA: TGCAGTGCTAGTTTCCAGCGGGGGACTCAAGAGACCCAGTACTTC
CDR3: CSASFQRGTQETQYF

size: -
V: TRBV25-1
D: TRBD2
J: TRBJ2-7
DNA: TGTGCCAGCAGGGACACCGGGAGGGAGCAGTACTTC
CDR3: CASRDTGREQYF

size: -
V: TRBV7-9
D: -
J: TRBJ2-5
DNA: TGTGCCAGCAGCTCCCAGGGGCGGGAGACCCAGTACTTC
CDR3: CASSSQGRETQYF

size: -
V: TRBV27
D: TRBD1
J: TRBJ1-1
DNA: TGTGCCAGCAGTTGGGGACAGGGGTACGGTGAAGCTTTCTTT
CDR3: CASSWGQGYGEAFF

size: -
V: TRBV4-3
D: -
J: TRBJ1-5
DNA: TGCGCCAGCAGCCAAGTTCCAGGGGAACGGCAGCCCCAGCATTTT
CDR3: CASSQVPGERQPQHF

size: -
V: TRBV25-1
D: -
J: TRBJ2-7
DNA: TGTGCCAGCAGTGGTCAAGAGGGCCTAACCTACGAGCAGTACTTC
CDR3: CASSGQEGLTYEQYF

size: -
V: TRBV11-2
D: TRBD1
J: TRBJ2-2
DNA: TGTGCCAGCAGCTATAGAGGGACAGGGGGCACCGGGGAGCTGTTTTTT
CDR3: CASSYRGTGGTGELFF

size: -
V: TRBV24-1
D: TRBD2
J: TRBJ2-1
DNA: TGTGCCACCAGTAGTAGTATGGGACTACGCGATGAGCAGTTCTTC
CDR3: CATSSSMGLRDEQFF

size: -
V: TRBV2
D: TRBD1
J: TRBJ1-1
DNA: TGTGCCAGCAGCATACGACAGGGGAGCACTGAAGCTTTCTTT
CDR3: CASSIRQGSTEAFF

size: few
V: TRBV5-1
D: TRBD1
J: TRBJ2-7
DNA: TGCGCCAGCAGCCCAACTAGTGGGACAGGTCCCTACGAGCAGTACTTC
CDR3: CASSPTSGTGPYEQYF

size: -
V: TRBV6-5
D: TRBD1
J: TRBJ2-5
DNA: TGTGCCAGCAGGACACCGGGACAGGGAGCGGAGACCCAGTACTTC
CDR3: CASRTPGQGAETQYF

size: many
V: TRBV3-1/TRBV3-2
D: TRBD2
J: TRBJ2-7
DNA: TGTGCCAGCAGCCAAGATTCCCTAGCGGGAGGCCGAACCTACGAGCAGTACTTC
CDR3: CASSQDSLAGGRTYEQYF

size: -
V: TRBV19
D: TRBD1
J: TRBJ1-5
DNA: TGTGCCAGTAGAGGCGACAGGGAAGTCCAGCCCCAGCATTTT
CDR3: CASRGDREVQPQHF

size: -
V: TRBV7-2
D: TRBD1
J: TRBJ2-7
DNA: TGTGCCAGCAGCTTCGCCGGGACAGGAGCCTACGAGCAGTACTTC
CDR3: CASSFAGTGAYEQYF

size: -
V: TRBV24-1
D: TRBD2
J: TRBJ2-1
DNA: TGTGCCACCAGTGATCCGACGCAGACTAGCGGGAGCTACAATGAGCAGTTCTTC
CDR3: CATSDPTQTSGSYNEQFF

size: -
V: TRBV5-1
D: TRBD2
J: TRBJ2-3
DNA: TGCGCCAGCAGCCCGGGACTACGAAACACAGATACGCAGTATTTT
CDR3: CASSPGLRNTDTQYF

size: -
V: TRBV13
D: TRBD2
J: TRBJ2-5
DNA: TGTGCCAGCAAGAAGGTAGCGGGAGGGCCCCGTGAGACCCAGTACTTC
CDR3: CASKKVAGGPRETQYF

size: -
V: TRBV6-4
D: -
J: TRBJ1-5
DNA: TGTGCCAGCAGTGCAGGGGACAATCAGCCCCAGCATTTT
CDR3: CASSAGDNQPQHF

size: -
V: TRBV6-6
D: -
J: TRBJ1-5
DNA: TGTGCCAGCAGCCTCCTATCCAATAGTCAGCCCCAGCATTTT
CDR3: CASSLLSNSQPQHF

size: -
V: TRBV7-2
D: -
J: TRBJ2-6
DNA: TGTGCCAGCAGCTCCGACAAAGCCTCTGGGGCCAACGTCCTGACTTTC
CDR3: CASSSDKASGANVLTF

size: -
V: TRBV6-5
D: -
J: TRBJ2-3
DNA: TGTGCCAGCAGTTACCACGGACAAACAGATACGCAGTATTTT
CDR3: CASSYHGQTDTQYF

size: -
V: TRBV4-3
D: -
J: TRBJ2-1
DNA: TGCGCCAGCAGCCAAGGCCAAACTAGCTACAATGAGCAGTTCTTC
CDR3: CASSQGQTSYNEQFF

size: -
V: TRBV11-2
D: -
J: TRBJ1-5
DNA: TGTGCCAGCAGCTCAAGCCGGAATCAGCCCCAGCATTTT
CDR3: CASSSSRNQPQHF

size: few
V: TRBV24-1
D: -
J: TRBJ1-2
DNA: TGTGCCACCAGTGAACGGGGGGAAGGCTACACCTTC
CDR3: CATSERGEGYTF

size: -
V: TRBV4-1
D: TRBD2
J: TRBJ2-2
DNA: TGCGCCAGCAGCCAGGCTAGCGGGAGTTTCGTCACCGGGGAGCTGTTTTTT
CDR3: CASSQASGSFVTGELFF

size: few
V: TRBV7-2
D: -
J: TRBJ2-3
DNA: TGTGCCAGCAGTGTAGCGGAGGGCACAGATACGCAGTATTTT
CDR3: CASSVAEGTDTQYF

size: -
V: TRBV7-7
D: TRBD1
J: TRBJ2-5
DNA: TGTGCTAGCAGCGTGGGGACAGGGCGAGCGGAGACCCAGTACTTC
CDR3: CASSVGTGRAETQYF

size: -
V: TRBV6-5
D: -
J: TRBJ2-7
DNA: TGTGCCAGCAGTTACGGCACAGGGAACGAGCAGTACTTC
CDR3: CASSYGTGNEQYF